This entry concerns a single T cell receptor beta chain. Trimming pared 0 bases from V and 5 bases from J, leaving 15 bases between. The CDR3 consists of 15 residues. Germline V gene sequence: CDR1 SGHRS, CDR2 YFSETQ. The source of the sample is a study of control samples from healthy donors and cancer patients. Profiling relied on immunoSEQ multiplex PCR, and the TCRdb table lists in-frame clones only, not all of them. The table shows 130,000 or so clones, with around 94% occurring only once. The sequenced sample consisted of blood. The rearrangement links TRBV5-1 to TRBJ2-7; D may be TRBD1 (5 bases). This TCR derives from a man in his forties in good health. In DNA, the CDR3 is TGCGCCAGCAGCTTGGCCCTAACAGGCGGAAACGAGCAGTACTTC. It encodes CASSLALTGGNEQYF.